This T cell receptor (beta chain) is drawn from a study of T cells in Graves' hyperthyroidism and ophthalmopathy. Study at large: Peripheral blood collection took place at initial diagnosis, before any treatment.

Findings and caveats of the study: Model output signaled ophthalmopathy a median about 6.3 months ahead of onset.

TCR beta CDR3 regions were amplified from RNA transcripts. HTBI primers were used for first-round RT-PCR of the TCR CDR3. Via MiXCR, TCRdb re-called the multiplex PCR reads, giving one row per CDR3 protein. Of hundreds of thousands of distinct CDR3 sequences in the sample, 18% are singletons; the top ten hold approximately 15%. About 10 ml of fresh peripheral blood supplied the PBMCs. This clonotype was observed a few times. Its specificity is not known. V lost 7 bases and J lost 3; bases outside the gene matches: 8. Germline V CDR1 and CDR2: SQVTM, ANQGSEA. The CDR3 spans 15 residues. V is TRBV29-1 and J is TRBJ2-5; 13 bases are a match to TRBD2. Input material: blood. This TCR derives from a woman aged 50 to 60 with Graves' hyperthyroidism that later progressed to Graves' ophthalmopathy. CDR3 loop: CSGRSGTSGEETQYF. CDR3 in DNA: TGCAGCGGGAGATCCGGGACTAGCGGGGAAGAGACCCAGTACTTC.